The 7 T cell receptor beta chains in this list originate from one sample, sequenced in a study of blood T cell repertoires in COVID-19. TCRdb's table, derived via immunoSEQ multiplex PCR, lists solely in-frame clones and lacks some. Of under 70,000 clones in the sample, around 90% were seen once. Sequencing was carried out using peripheral blood. These receptors came from a human donor with active COVID-19. The donor label of this sample is uncertain.

The rearrangement links TRBV27 to TRBJ2-7; possibly TRBD2 for D (6 bases). The CDR3 loop spans 15 amino acids. With 8 bases removed from V and 2 bases from J, the gap between germline ends came to 19 bases. The germline CDR1 and CDR2 sequences are MNHEY and SMNVEV (reference sequence). The CDR3 coding sequence is TGTGCCAGCGGCCTTCGTAGGACGGGAGCCTACGAGCAGTACTTC. Its protein product is CASGLRRTGAYEQYF.

The chain links TRBV6-6 to TRBJ1-2; tentatively, D is TRBD1 (5 bases). Trimming shortened V by 0 bases and J by 7 bases, and 12 bases separated the two germline ends. The CDR3 sequence is 14 residues long. CDR1 and CDR2 from the germline V gene are MNHNY and SVGAGI (reference sequence). The CDR3 DNA reads TGTGCCAGCAGTTACTCGTTAGGGGCCGGTGGCTACACCTTC. The encoded protein is CASSYSLGAGGYTF.

The chain recombines TRBV1 with TRBJ2-1; the table gives TRBD2 as D, unverified against the DNA. TRBV1 is a pseudogene. This CDR3 spans 18 amino acids. The chain's CDR3 is CTSSQSQTSGRWDNEQFF. The CDR3 region has the DNA TGCACCAGCAGCCAATCCCAGACTAGCGGGAGGTGGGATAATGAGCAGTTCTTC.

The chain is built from TRBV6-2 or TRBV6-3 and TRBJ2-1; D is possibly TRBD2 (5 bases). Trimming removed 2 bases from V and 2 bases from J, with 13 bases in between. Germline V CDR1 and CDR2: MNHEY, SVGEGT. The CDR3 is made up of 16 amino acids. The CDR3 is CASSYLAEGPYNEQFF. DNA of the CDR3: TGTGCCAGCAGTTACCTGGCCGAGGGTCCCTACAATGAGCAGTTCTTC.

The count of this clone is one. The chain links TRBV4-1 to TRBJ1-5; D is uncertain. The V end was cut by 1 base, the J end by 0 bases, with 4 bases between. The CDR3 is 14 amino acids. Germline V lookup: CDR1 MGHRA, CDR2 YSYEKL. The CDR3 loop is CASSQAYSNQPQHF. The DNA for the CDR3 is TGCGCCAGCAGCCAAGCCTATAGCAATCAGCCCCAGCATTTT.

The V call is TRBV27, the J call TRBJ2-1; 9 bases align to TRBD2. From germline, CDR1 is MNHEY and CDR2 SMNVEV (reference sequence). Trimming removed 1 base from V and 10 bases from J; junction bases left unmatched: 8. CDR3 size: 15 residues. CDR3 DNA sequence: TGTGCCAGCAGTTTATACCGGCGGGAGGGCCGGGAGCAGTTCTTC. It encodes CASSLYRREGREQFF.

The chain carries TRBV12-3 or TRBV12-4 and TRBJ1-2; TRBD1 matches 7 bases. Trimming removed 6 bases from V and 2 bases from J; junction bases left unmatched: 3. The CDR3 is made up of 13 amino acids. CDR3 region: CASRSTGNYGYTF. CDR3 in DNA: TGTGCCAGCAGGTCGACAGGGAACTATGGCTACACCTTC.